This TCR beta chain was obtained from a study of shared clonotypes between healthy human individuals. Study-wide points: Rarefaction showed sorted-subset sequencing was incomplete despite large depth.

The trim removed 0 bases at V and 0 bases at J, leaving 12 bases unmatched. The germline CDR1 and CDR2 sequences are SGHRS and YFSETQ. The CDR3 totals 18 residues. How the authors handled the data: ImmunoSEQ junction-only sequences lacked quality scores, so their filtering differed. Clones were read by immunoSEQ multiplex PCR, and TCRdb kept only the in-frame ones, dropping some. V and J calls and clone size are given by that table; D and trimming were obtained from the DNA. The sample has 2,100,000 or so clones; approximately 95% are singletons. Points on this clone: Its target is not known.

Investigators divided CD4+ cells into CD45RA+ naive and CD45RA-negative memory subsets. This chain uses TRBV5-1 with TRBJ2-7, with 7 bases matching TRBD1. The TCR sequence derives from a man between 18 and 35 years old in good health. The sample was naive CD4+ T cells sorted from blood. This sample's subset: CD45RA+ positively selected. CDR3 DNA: TGCGCCAGCAGCTTGGATCCCCCCAGGGGGTCTCGCTCCTACGAGCAGTACTTC. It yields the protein CASSLDPPRGSRSYEQYF.